Shown below are 31 T cell receptor beta chains from a single sample sequenced in a study of low-dose radiotherapy and immunotherapy resistance in tumors. Priming of first-strand cDNA relied on TRAV- and TRBV-specific primers (covering alpha and beta chains). The authors amplified TCRs for roughly 20 PCR cycles with a constant-region primer and a V-primer adapter. MiXCR was run by TCRdb on the reads, yielding one entry per CDR3 protein. This table has 13,000 or so distinct CDR3 sequences, more than 65% appearing once. The source is a human donor with advanced metastatic prostate, ovarian, gallbladder or colorectal cancer (not recorded which). This table probably holds off-target reads from a library built for another chain.

The chain is built from TRBV6-1 and TRBJ2-7; 14 positions match TRBD2. Germline V lookup: CDR1 MNHNS, CDR2 SASEGT. CDR3 length: 16 residues. V lost 1 base and J lost 2; bases outside the gene matches: 1. The CDR3 loop is CASSEGTSGGTYEQYF. For the CDR3, the DNA is TGTGCCAGCAGTGAAGGGACTAGCGGGGGGACCTACGAGCAGTACTTC.

The chain recombines TRBV5-6 with TRBJ2-3, with TRBD2 identical over 9 bases. The trim removed 0 bases at V and 6 bases at J, leaving 11 bases unmatched. CDR3 size: 17 residues. The germline V gene has CDR1 SGHDT and CDR2 YYEEEE. DNA of the CDR3: TGTGCCAGCAGCTTGGAATGGCGCGGGGGGGCGAGTGATACGCAGTATTTT. This translates into CASSLEWRGGASDTQYF.

The chain couples TRBV6-5 to TRBJ2-7; perhaps TRBD2 as D (5 bases). The ends were cut back, 2 bases at V and 0 bases at J, with 11 bases in the middle. The CDR3 length is 15 residues. Germline-derived CDR1 and CDR2 are MNHEY and SVGAGI. As DNA, the CDR3 is TGTGCCAGCAGTTACCTAATAGGGAGCTCCTACGAGCAGTACTTC. Protein: CASSYLIGSSYEQYF.

This clonotype was observed once. This chain links TRBV4-3 with TRBJ2-7; no clear D gene. Germline V gives CDR1 LGHNA, CDR2 YSLEER. The CDR3 has 15 amino acids. Trimming left V 1 base short and J 0 bases short, with 10 bases between. The CDR3 here is CASSQAAGASYEQYF. DNA of the CDR3: TGCGCCAGCAGCCAAGCTGCCGGAGCCTCCTACGAGCAGTACTTC.

The chain joins TRBV10-3 to TRBJ2-5; no definite D call. This CDR3 is 12 amino acids long. CDR1 is ENHRY and CDR2 is SYGVKD in the germline V gene. The V end was cut by 9 bases, the J end by 0 bases, with 8 bases between. CDR3 in amino acids: CAISVNQETQYF. As DNA, the CDR3 is TGTGCCATAAGCGTTAACCAAGAGACCCAGTACTTC.

J is TRBJ2-7 and V is TRBV6-5; D gene uncertain. CDR1 and CDR2 (germline): MNHEY, SVGAGI. V lost 0 bases, J lost 5 bases, and 8 bases lay in between. The CDR3 spans 13 residues. The CDR3: CASSYSHRDEQYF. The CDR3 DNA sequence: TGTGCCAGCAGTTACTCGCATCGGGACGAGCAGTACTTC.

This clonotype was observed a few times. The chain has TRBV11-2 and TRBJ2-1; D gene uncertain. The V and J ends lost 1 base and 7 bases respectively, with 8 bases between them. CDR3 length: 13 residues. Germline CDR1 and CDR2: SGHAT and FQNNGV. CDR3 residues: CASSLGPVNEQFF. CDR3 in DNA: TGTGCCAGCAGCTTAGGACCGGTGAATGAGCAGTTCTTC.

This chain joins TRBV11-2 and TRBJ2-7, with unresolved D. V lost 4 bases to trimming and J lost 2 bases, with 15 bases between them. CDR1 SGHAT and CDR2 FQNNGV come from the germline V gene. The CDR3 is 15 residues long. The CDR3 sequence is CASSSVGALPYEQYF. DNA for the CDR3: TGTGCCAGCAGCTCAGTGGGCGCCCTGCCCTACGAGCAGTACTTC.

The rearrangement links TRBV9 to TRBJ2-3; D is possibly TRBD1 (6 bases). The length of the CDR3 is 13 residues. Trimming cost V 2 bases and J 6 bases, with 10 bases left between them. CDR1 is SGDLS and CDR2 is YYNGEE in the germline V gene. CDR3: CASSVGAPDTQYF. In DNA, the CDR3 is TGTGCCAGCAGCGTGGGGGCCCCGGATACGCAGTATTTT. Full variable domain (rest looked up from reference TRBV9 and TRBJ2-3): DSGVTQTPKHLITATGQRVTLRCSPRSGDLSVYWYQQSLDQGLQFLIQYYNGEERAKGNILERFSAQQFPDLHSELNLSSLELGDSALYFCASSVGAPDTQYFGPGTRLTVL.

The chain has TRBV29-1 and TRBJ2-7; perhaps D is TRBD1 or TRBD2 (6 bases each). The V gene lost 2 bases and the J gene lost 4 bases, with 15 bases spanning the gap. Germline CDR1 is SQVTM and CDR2 is ANQGSEA. The CDR3 has 14 residues. CDR3 loop: CSVETTGGGYEQYF. DNA of the CDR3: TGCAGCGTTGAAACGACAGGAGGGGGTTACGAGCAGTACTTC.

V usage is TRBV18 and J usage is TRBJ1-1; D possibly corresponds to TRBD1 (5 bases). The germline gives CDR1 KGHSH, CDR2 LQKENI. With 3 bases removed from V and 1 base from J, the gap between germline ends came to 6 bases. The CDR3 totals 13 residues. CDR3 in amino acids: CASSPGQNTEAFF. CDR3 coding DNA: TGTGCCAGCTCACCGGGGCAGAACACTGAAGCTTTCTTT.

The chain couples TRBV6-5 to TRBJ2-7; perhaps TRBD1 as D (6 bases). The CDR3 extends over 15 amino acids. Germline CDR1 MNHEY, CDR2 SVGAGI. V lost 2 bases and J 2 bases, leaving 13 bases between the germline ends. Written as DNA, the CDR3 is TGTGCCAGCAGTTACCAATCCGACAGGCCCTACGAGCAGTACTTC. As protein: CASSYQSDRPYEQYF.

This chain joins TRBV6-5 and TRBJ2-3; perhaps TRBD2 as D (6 bases). Looked up from germline, CDR1 is MNHEY and CDR2 is SVGAGI. Between the trimmed V and J ends, which lost 2 bases and 3 bases, there was a span of 9 bases. CDR3 length: 14 residues. Here the CDR3 reads CASSYREETDTQYF. DNA for the CDR3: TGTGCCAGCAGTTACAGGGAGGAAACAGATACGCAGTATTTT.

The V and J genes are TRBV11-2 and TRBJ2-1; D may be TRBD1 or TRBD2 (6 bases each). The CDR3 runs 14 residues. V lost 2 bases to trimming and J lost 4 bases, with 9 bases between them. CDR1 SGHAT and CDR2 FQNNGV come from the germline V gene. CDR3 sequence (DNA): TGTGCCAGCAGCTTAACGGGGGCATACAATGAGCAGTTCTTC. It encodes CASSLTGAYNEQFF.

The chain carries TRBV9 and TRBJ1-1, with D possibly matching TRBD1 (5 bases). Germline CDR1 and CDR2: SGDLS and YYNGEE. Trimming cost V 6 bases and J 7 bases, with 16 bases left between them. The CDR3 extends over 13 amino acids. The CDR3 spells CASTGMGQGEAFF. In DNA form, the CDR3 reads TGTGCCAGCACCGGAATGGGGCAGGGTGAAGCTTTCTTT.

The chain combines TRBV11-3 with TRBJ2-7; D not certain. The CDR3 length is 12 residues. V lost 0 bases and J lost 5, with 5 bases in between. Germline V lookup: CDR1 SGHNT, CDR2 YENEEA. The CDR3 sequence: CASSLDRNEQYF. The CDR3 nucleotides are TGTGCCAGCAGCTTAGATCGGAACGAGCAGTACTTC.

The chain carries TRBV4-2 and TRBJ2-3; TRBD2 matches 8 bases. Germline loops: CDR1 LGHNA, CDR2 YNFKEQ. This CDR3 is built from 15 residues. V shed 4 bases, J shed 3 bases, and the junction held 6 bases outside the gene matches. The CDR3 loop is CASSPLAGGTDTQYF. The CDR3 region has the DNA TGTGCCAGCAGCCCCCTCGCGGGGGGAACAGATACGCAGTATTTT.

This chain links TRBV20-1 with TRBJ1-5; no clear D gene. The V end was cut by 3 bases, the J end by 0 bases, with 3 bases between. This CDR3 spans 12 amino acids. Germline V gene data show CDR1 as DFQATT and CDR2 as SNEGSKA (reference sequence). CDR3 region: CSASFSNQPQHF. DNA of the CDR3: TGCAGTGCTAGCTTTAGCAATCAGCCCCAGCATTTT.

The genes are TRBV4-3 and TRBJ1-5, with D maybe TRBD1 (5 bases). Trimming took 1 base from V and 4 from J, leaving 17 bases between them. The CDR3 has 17 amino acids. Per germline, CDR1 LGHNA and CDR2 YSLEER. The CDR3 region is CASSQGWARGLNQPQHF. CDR3 coding DNA: TGCGCCAGCAGCCAAGGGTGGGCCCGGGGGTTAAATCAGCCCCAGCATTTT.

This clonotype came up once. The rearrangement uses TRBV15 and TRBJ2-3; D perhaps matches TRBD1 (5 bases). Per the germline V gene, CDR1 is LNHNV and CDR2 is YYDKDF (reference sequence). The germline V and J ends were trimmed by 6 bases and 1 base, with 8 bases remaining between them. This CDR3 is built from 13 residues. The CDR3 coding sequence is TGTGCCACCAGGGACACTGGCACAGATACGCAGTATTTT. It encodes CATRDTGTDTQYF.

The chain carries TRBV28 and TRBJ1-3; D unresolved. This CDR3 has 14 amino acids. Per germline, CDR1 MDHEN and CDR2 SYDVKM. V lost 3 bases to trimming and J lost 0 bases, with 6 bases between them. The CDR3 DNA reads TGTGCCAGCAGTTTTATGGGCTCTGGAAACACCATATATTTT. Amino acid sequence: CASSFMGSGNTIYF.

J is TRBJ2-3 and V is TRBV2; TRBD1 matches 9 bases. The V and J ends lost 4 bases and 3 bases, in that order; junction bases with no gene match: 5. The CDR3 has 15 amino acids. Germline values: CDR1 SNHLY, CDR2 FYNNEI. The CDR3 loop reads CASSGRDRVTDTQYF. CDR3 coding DNA: TGTGCCAGCAGTGGTCGGGACAGGGTGACAGATACGCAGTATTTT.

The chain has TRBV18 and TRBJ1-2; 11 bases line up with TRBD1. The CDR3 runs to 16 residues. Trimming cost V 1 base and J 3 bases; bases outside gene matches: 4. The germline V gene has CDR1 KGHSH and CDR2 LQKENI. This CDR3 is CASSPLGQGEDYGYTF. The CDR3 coding sequence is TGTGCCAGCTCACCACTGGGACAGGGGGAGGACTATGGCTACACCTTC.

V usage is TRBV4-1 and J usage is TRBJ2-1; D might be TRBD2 (6 bases). V lost 5 bases to trimming and J lost 10 bases, with 9 bases between them. The germline CDR1 and CDR2 sequences are MGHRA and YSYEKL. The CDR3 covers 11 residues. The CDR3, as DNA: TGCGCCAGCAGCTCCCGGGGGGAGCAGTTCTTC. Translating gives CASSSRGEQFF.

The chain couples TRBV5-1 to TRBJ2-7, with D hard to call. Germline CDR1 and CDR2: SGHRS and YFSETQ. V lost 6 bases, J lost 3 bases, and 10 bases lay in between. The CDR3 loop spans 12 amino acids. The CDR3 protein is CASTAAGYEQYF. CDR3 nucleotides: TGCGCCAGCACCGCGGCCGGCTACGAGCAGTACTTC.

The rearrangement joins TRBV28 to TRBJ2-7; possibly TRBD1 or TRBD2 for D (5 bases each). The CDR3 is made up of 11 amino acids. The V gene lost 3 bases and the J gene lost 7 bases, with 7 bases spanning the gap. Germline assignment: CDR1 MDHEN and CDR2 SYDVKM. CDR3 DNA: TGTGCCAGCAGTTTGGGGGTTGAGCAGTACTTC. This codes for CASSLGVEQYF.

V is TRBV4-2 and J is TRBJ2-3; perhaps D is TRBD1 or TRBD2 (9 bases each). V lost 0 bases to trimming and J lost 4 bases, with 23 bases between them. Germline V lookup: CDR1 LGHNA, CDR2 YNFKEQ. The CDR3 spans 19 residues. This chain's CDR3 is CASSQDAGGTGYSADTQYF. DNA for the CDR3: TGTGCCAGCAGCCAAGATGCGGGGGGGACAGGGTATAGCGCAGATACGCAGTATTTT.

The chain links TRBV5-1 to TRBJ2-1; 9 nucleotides agree with TRBD1. V gave up 4 bases and J gave up 8 bases; unmatched junction bases: 7. CDR3 length: 14 residues. Germline V gives CDR1 SGHRS, CDR2 YFSETQ. CDR3 sequence reads: CASSPGDRAYEQFF. CDR3 DNA: TGCGCCAGCAGCCCCGGGGACAGGGCATATGAGCAGTTCTTC.

The J gene is TRBJ2-3, the V gene TRBV29-1, with a tentative D call TRBD1 (6 bases). The CDR3 covers 13 residues. V was trimmed by 6 bases and J by 4 bases, leaving 14 bases between them. CDR1 is SQVTM and CDR2 is ANQGSEA in the germline V gene. CDR3 sequence (DNA): TGCAGCGTCAGGGTAGGGGGTTCAGATACGCAGTATTTT. It yields the protein CSVRVGGSDTQYF.

The rearrangement joins TRBV5-4 to TRBJ1-6; 8 nucleotides agree with TRBD1. CDR1 SGHNT and CDR2 YYREEE come from the germline V gene (reference sequence). V shed 0 bases and J 6 bases; nucleotides not matched to a gene: 8. The CDR3 spans 17 residues. The CDR3 region is CASSLGVGQAANSPLHF. CDR3 bases: TGTGCCAGCAGCTTGGGAGTGGGACAGGCAGCTAATTCACCCCTCCACTTT.

The rearrangement uses TRBV5-1 and TRBJ1-6; the D is unclear. With 4 bases removed from V and 5 bases from J, the gap between germline ends came to 10 bases. CDR1 SGHRS and CDR2 YFSETQ come from the germline V gene. There are 14 residues in the CDR3. The CDR3 loop is CASSVEGNNSPLHF. The CDR3 bases are TGCGCCAGCAGCGTTGAAGGGAATAATTCACCCCTCCACTTT.